This T cell receptor (beta chain) was identified during a study of blood T cell repertoires in COVID-19. Overall study context: Some COVID-19 samples were acute and others convalescent; all came from the United States, Italy and Spain.

Data came from immunoSEQ multiplex PCR; TCRdb stores just in-frame clones and leaves some out. The sample holds about 200,000 clones; around 92% are singletons and the top ten take around 8.9%. The J segment lost 3 bases and the V segment lost 6 bases, leaving 8 bases of the junction unmatched. The CDR3 covers 16 residues. The V gene's germline CDR1 is MDHEN and CDR2 SYDVKM. Cohorts were determined from participant-reported clinical history. Among Cohort 3 donors, those recovered had two negative PCRs, clearance, or symptom resolution. Sequenced input: PBMCs or T cells enriched from blood (not recorded which). The rearrangement uses TRBV28 and TRBJ1-5; 10 bases align to TRBD1. The TCR originated in a woman aged 18-30 years who had recovered from COVID-19. The CDR3 DNA follows: TGTGCCAGCAGCACTCGGACAGGGGGTATCAATCAGCCCCAGCATTTT. This sequence encodes CASSTRTGGINQPQHF.